This T cell receptor beta chain was recovered during a study of T cells in Graves' hyperthyroidism and ophthalmopathy. Many counts were recorded for this clonotype. Clinical Activity Scores of at least 3, NOSPECS grades of at least 4 and durations under 3 months characterized ophthalmopathy patients. Authors of the study amplified TCR beta CDR3 regions from RNA transcripts. A set of HTBI primers served as the primers for a first-round RT-PCR of the TCR CDR3. TCRdb independently ran MiXCR on the multiplex PCR reads; one entry per CDR3 protein. The sample lists about 600,000 distinct CDR3 sequences; approximately 15% were seen once. The CDR3 has 15 residues. Trimming cost V 5 bases and J 2 bases; bases outside gene matches: 8. Germline V gene lookup returns CDR1 MNHEY and CDR2 SVGEGT.

The clonotype originates from a young woman with Graves' ophthalmopathy. The chain couples TRBV6-2 or TRBV6-3 to TRBJ2-7; 8 nucleotides line up with TRBD1. Input material: blood. The CDR3 coding sequence is TGTGCCAGCAGTGGCAGGGGGCATCAAACCTACGAGCAGTACTTC. Its translation is CASSGRGHQTYEQYF.